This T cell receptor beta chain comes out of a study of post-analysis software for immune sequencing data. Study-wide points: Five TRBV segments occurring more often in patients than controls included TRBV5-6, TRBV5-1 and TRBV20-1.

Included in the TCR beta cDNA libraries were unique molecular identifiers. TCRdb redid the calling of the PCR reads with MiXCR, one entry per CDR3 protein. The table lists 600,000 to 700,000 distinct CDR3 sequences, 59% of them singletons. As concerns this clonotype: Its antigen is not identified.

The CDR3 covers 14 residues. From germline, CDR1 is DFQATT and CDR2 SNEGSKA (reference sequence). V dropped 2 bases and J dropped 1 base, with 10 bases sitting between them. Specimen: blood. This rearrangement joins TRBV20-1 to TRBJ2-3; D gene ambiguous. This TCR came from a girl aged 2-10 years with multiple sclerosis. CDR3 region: CSARWDGGTDTQYF. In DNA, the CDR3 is TGCAGTGCTAGATGGGATGGGGGCACAGATACGCAGTATTTT.